What follows are 27 T cell receptor beta chains derived from one specimen sequenced in a study of monozygotic twins with inflammatory bowel disease. After re-calling the 5' RACE reads, TCRdb lists one entry per CDR3 protein, DNA absent. This sample's clone table lists 90,000 to 110,000 distinct CDR3 sequences. Sequencing was done on a sample of blood. All receptors come from a human donor with ulcerative colitis or Crohn's disease, or a healthy co-twin of an affected twin (not recorded which).

This chain uses TRBV12-3 or TRBV12-4 with TRBJ2-1. This CDR3 contains 13 residues. CDR3 amino acids: CASSSASYNEQFF.

The CDR3 region is CASSVGTASYEQYF. The chain links TRBV12-3 or TRBV12-4 to TRBJ2-7; TCRdb picks TRBD2, but there is no DNA to check that call. This CDR3 has 14 amino acids.

This chain uses TRBV9 with TRBJ2-7; TCRdb reports TRBD1, a call that lacks DNA to check it against. CDR1 is SGDLS, CDR2 YYNGEE, per germline. CDR3 length: 14 residues. CDR3 in amino acids: CASSTEGASYEQYF.

This CDR3 reads CASSLSGEAFF. The chain is built from TRBV7-9 and TRBJ1-1. Germline loops: CDR1 SEHNR, CDR2 FQNEAQ (reference sequence). There are 11 residues in the CDR3.

J is TRBJ2-6 and V is TRBV3-1; TCRdb reports TRBD1, a call that lacks DNA to check it against. There are 15 residues in the CDR3. The germline gives CDR1 LGHDT, CDR2 YNNKEL (reference sequence). CDR3 amino acids: CASTSGGTGANVLTF.

This sequence joins TRBV18 and TRBJ2-7; TCRdb returns TRBD1, unconfirmable since there is no DNA. Germline CDR1 is KGHSH and CDR2 is LQKENI. This CDR3 has 15 amino acids. CDR3 sequence reads: CASSPGGARDYEQYF.

The chain couples TRBV5-1 to TRBJ2-3; TCRdb calls TRBD2, which cannot be checked without DNA. The CDR3 is made up of 15 amino acids. Germline V gene sequence: CDR1 SGHRS, CDR2 YFSETQ. The CDR3 is CASSLRSGSTDTQYF.

The chain joins TRBV28 to TRBJ2-7; TCRdb calls TRBD2, which cannot be checked without DNA. The CDR3 runs 16 residues. Germline CDR1 and CDR2: MDHEN and SYDVKM. CDR3 protein: CASSLYLAGGDYEQYF.

The CDR3 here is CASSPFDRAAEAFF. V is TRBV27 and J is TRBJ1-1; no DNA is available, so the TRBD1 call from TCRdb remains unchecked. The CDR3 has 14 amino acids. Germline CDR1 reads MNHEY; CDR2 reads SMNVEV (reference sequence).

The rearrangement joins TRBV20-1 to TRBJ2-5; the TCRdb D gene call, TRBD1, has no DNA to confirm it. The CDR3 length is 16 residues. Germline V gene lookup returns CDR1 DFQATT and CDR2 SNEGSKA (reference sequence). Here the CDR3 reads CSARTVWRGSQETQYF.

The V call is TRBV12-3 or TRBV12-4, the J call TRBJ1-5. There are 14 residues in the CDR3. The CDR3 sequence is CASSLQDSNQPQHF.

V gene TRBV7-7 combines with J gene TRBJ2-1; TCRdb's assignment of TRBD2 cannot be checked, as there is no DNA. Germline V gene data show CDR1 as SSHAT and CDR2 as FNYEAQ (reference sequence). This CDR3 has 14 residues. Here the CDR3 reads CASSLGGGGNEQFF.

The chain employs TRBV11-2 and TRBJ2-1; the D call of TRBD1 rests on TCRdb alone, since no DNA is present to check it. The CDR3 extends over 15 amino acids. The germline CDR1 and CDR2 sequences are SGHAT and FQNNGV. This CDR3 reads CASSTQTAVYNEQFF.

The chain couples TRBV27 to TRBJ2-3; TCRdb indicates TRBD1, and absent DNA this call remains unverified. The germline gives CDR1 MNHEY, CDR2 SMNVEV (reference sequence). The CDR3 consists of 17 residues. The CDR3 loop reads CASTFSRRGAGSNTQYF.

The V gene is TRBV5-1, the J gene TRBJ1-4. This CDR3 is built from 17 residues. In germline, CDR1 is SGHRS, CDR2 YFSETQ. CDR3 protein: CASSLPYGSNTNEKLFF.

The rearrangement uses TRBV24-1 and TRBJ2-7; TCRdb's D call of TRBD1 is untestable without DNA. The germline gives CDR1 KGHDR, CDR2 SFDVKD. The length of the CDR3 is 14 residues. The CDR3 is CATSGTGRSYEQYF.

V is TRBV10-3 and J is TRBJ1-4; with no DNA, the TCRdb D assignment of TRBD1 cannot be verified. Germline CDR1 ENHRY, CDR2 SYGVKD. This CDR3 is 16 amino acids long. CDR3 residues: CAISERPGQDNEKLFF.

The genes are TRBV6-2 or TRBV6-3 and TRBJ2-3; the TRBD1 assignment by TCRdb is unverifiable without DNA. Germline lookup yields CDR1 MNHEY and CDR2 SVGEGT. The CDR3 spans 15 residues. CDR3 loop: CASSLLAAGADTQYF.

The gene calls are TRBV5-6 and TRBJ2-1; the TCRdb call, TRBD1, lacks DNA for checking. Per germline, CDR1 SGHDT and CDR2 YYEEEE. This CDR3 is 15 amino acids long. The chain's CDR3 is CASSLPGGSYNEQFF. Drawing the rest from reference TRBV5-6 and TRBJ2-1, the complete variable domain is DAGVTQSPTHLIKTRGQQVTLRCSPKSGHDTVSWYQQALGQGPQFIFQYYEEEERQRGNFPDRFSGHQFPNYSSELNVNALLLGDSALYLCASSLPGGSYNEQFFGPGTRLTVL.

This chain connects TRBV25-1 to TRBJ2-1. The CDR3 is 13 residues long. Germline CDR1 is MGHDK and CDR2 is SYGVNS. CDR3: CASSINSYNEQFF.

This chain joins TRBV21-1 and TRBJ2-7; no DNA is available, so the TRBD2 call from TCRdb remains unchecked. TRBV21-1 is flagged as a pseudogene. The CDR3 covers 17 residues. Here the CDR3 reads CASSSHLQAGGPYEQYF.

The gene calls are TRBV11-3 and TRBJ2-5; TCRdb selects TRBD1, and the lack of DNA leaves this call unchecked. Germline V gene data show CDR1 as SGHNT and CDR2 as YENEEA. The CDR3 contains 16 residues. Here the CDR3 reads CASSPGTGVVSETQYF. The full variable domain, in which reference TRBV11-3 and TRBJ2-5 provide the parts outside the CDR3, is EAGVVQSPRYKIIEKKQPVAFWCNPISGHNTLYWYLQNLGQGPELLIRYENEEAVDDSQLPKDRFSAERLKGVDSTLKIQPAELGDSAVYLCASSPGTGVVSETQYFGPGTRLLVL.

V and J are TRBV11-2 and TRBJ2-3; the D gene TCRdb calls, TRBD2, cannot be checked with no DNA. The CDR3 is 13 amino acids. Germline CDR1 SGHAT, CDR2 FQNNGV. This CDR3 is CGWTSGRADTQYF.

The gene calls are TRBV18 and TRBJ1-1. Germline V gives CDR1 KGHSH, CDR2 LQKENI. This CDR3 has 14 amino acids. CDR3: CASSPQPRGTEAFF.

This chain joins TRBV7-8 and TRBJ1-5. Germline V gene sequence: CDR1 SGHVS, CDR2 FQNEAQ. This CDR3 region has 16 residues. Here the CDR3 reads CASSLVGTAEGQPQHF.

The rearrangement links TRBV27 to TRBJ2-1; TCRdb returns TRBD1, unconfirmable since there is no DNA. The CDR3 length is 11 residues. The germline CDR1 and CDR2 sequences are MNHEY and SMNVEV (reference sequence). CDR3 in amino acids: CASQGHNEQFF.

The CDR3 spells CASSPALAGAGELFF. This chain joins TRBV12-3 or TRBV12-4 and TRBJ2-2. This CDR3 region has 15 residues.